This T cell receptor beta chain was found in a study of Ad26.COV2.S vaccination and SARS-CoV-2 variants. The CDR3 is 14 amino acids. V was cut by 6 bases and J by 0 bases, with 8 bases left in between. Germline assignment: CDR1 ENHRY and CDR2 SYGVKD. The method was immunoSEQ multiplex PCR; TCRdb's version includes in-frame clones alone and lacks a portion of them. Among some 450,000 clones listed, about nine tenths were seen once. This sample's treatment: roughly 18 received Ad26.COV2.S at low or high dose, single or two shots; roughly five received placebo; per-sample allocation not given. Sample collection was performed on day 63 after the first vaccine or placebo injection. Only one count was recorded for this clone.

The sample here was peripheral blood, taken in a trial of Ad26.COV2.S vaccine versus placebo. V gene TRBV10-3 combines with J gene TRBJ1-4; D is unresolved. The TCR was taken from a person between 18 and 65 years old who received the Ad26.COV2.S COVID-19 vaccine or a placebo. CDR3 sequence reads: CAIRREATNEKLFF. The DNA for the CDR3 is TGTGCCATCAGGCGAGAGGCAACTAATGAAAAACTGTTTTTT.